This T cell receptor beta chain was identified in a study of blood T cell repertoires in COVID-19. Study-wide background: Samples representing acute and convalescent COVID-19 were sourced from the United States, Italy and Spain. Sources were T cells, B-cell-depleted T cells, or PBMCs; the material itself was cDNA or gDNA.

Per the original methods: For nucleated cells, counts were estimated from reference gene primer amplification. Sequenced by immunoSEQ multiplex PCR; TCRdb stores in-frame clones only, minus some. V and J calls and clone size come straight from that table; D and trimming were deduced from the DNA. This sample carries 120,000 or so clones, 85% to 90% of them seen once, and the ten largest clones take around 7.3%. V shed 9 bases and J 4 bases; nucleotides not matched to a gene: 7. Germline V gene data show CDR1 as KGHDR and CDR2 as SFDVKD. The CDR3 is 14 amino acids. The receptor was isolated from a man in his fifties with acute or convalescent COVID-19. Sample: peripheral blood. The chain is built from TRBV24-1 and TRBJ2-2; the match to TRBD2 covers 7 bases. The CDR3, as DNA: TGTGCCACCCAGTCTAGCGGATCCACCGGGGAGCTGTTTTTT. It is translated as CATQSSGSTGELFF.